These 6 T cell receptor beta chains were sequenced from one sample in a study of circulating and synovial CD4+ cells in juvenile arthritis. Data came from immunoSEQ multiplex PCR; TCRdb stores just in-frame clones and leaves some out. The data contain approximately 15,000 clones, roughly 89% of them singletons. The sample consisted of CD4+ T cells from blood. The receptors originated from a human donor with juvenile idiopathic arthritis.

Concerning this clone: Mismatch with germline at one junction end may stem from a read error. The gene calls are TRBV6-5 and TRBJ2-3; 12 positions agree with TRBD2. Germline loops: CDR1 MNHEY, CDR2 SVGAGI. The CDR3 loop spans 13 amino acids. The CDR3 coding sequence is TGTGCCAGCAGGTCTAGCGGGGGGGCCCCCCCCCATTTT. Translation gives CASRSSGGAPPHF.

This sequence joins TRBV30 and TRBJ1-4, with TRBD1 matching over 11 bases. V lost 8 bases to trimming and J lost 8 bases; unmatched junction nucleotides: 10. This CDR3 has 14 residues. The germline V gene encodes CDR1 GTSNPN and CDR2 SVGIG (reference sequence). The CDR3 region has the DNA TGTGCCCACAGGTCCGGGACAGGGGGAGAAAAACTGTTTTTT. Amino acids: CAHRSGTGGEKLFF.

The chain couples TRBV7-8 to TRBJ1-4; D not certain. Trimming took off 0 bases at V and 0 bases at J, with 14 bases between the two ends. CDR1 and CDR2 from the germline V gene are SGHVS and FQNEAQ. The CDR3 contains 18 residues. The CDR3 is CASSLARVRAATNEKLFF. Here the CDR3 DNA reads TGTGCCAGCAGCTTAGCGAGGGTTAGGGCTGCAACTAATGAAAAACTGTTTTTT.

The chain uses TRBV7-9 and TRBJ2-3; no definite D call. CDR1 and CDR2 (germline): SEHNR, FQNEAQ (reference sequence). The germline V and J ends were trimmed by 1 base and 7 bases, with 6 bases remaining between them. The CDR3 consists of 12 residues. CDR3 amino acids: CASSLDINTQYF. Here the CDR3 DNA reads TGTGCCAGCAGCTTAGATATAAATACGCAGTATTTT.

The chain uses TRBV19 and TRBJ1-2; perhaps TRBD1 as D (5 bases). The CDR3 runs to 13 residues. CDR1 is LNHDA, CDR2 SQIVND, per germline (reference sequence). Between the trimmed V and J ends, which lost 1 base and 4 bases, there was a span of 7 bases. The CDR3 region is CASSIGQIYGYTF. The CDR3 region has the DNA TGTGCCAGTAGTATAGGACAGATCTATGGCTACACCTTC.

The CDR3 is CASSLISDRSTQYF. The CDR3 nucleotides read TGTGCCAGCAGCTTGATTAGCGACAGGTCGACCCAGTACTTC. The genes are TRBV5-4 and TRBJ2-5; D might be TRBD1 (6 bases). From germline, CDR1 is SGHNT and CDR2 YYREEE (reference sequence). The CDR3 is 14 residues long. V lost 1 base to trimming and J lost 7 bases, with 14 bases between them.